This TCR beta chain was profiled in a study of PD-L1 blockade in urothelial cancer. Study-level information: When patients started atezolizumab at some point between 2013 and 2015, it was given at 1,200 mg intravenously every 3 weeks. At 3 weeks (second dose) and 6 weeks after starting treatment, blood was analyzed.

TCRdb's table, derived via immunoSEQ multiplex PCR, lists solely in-frame clones and lacks some. The top ten clones hold approximately 2.9% of a sample with tens of thousands of clones, about 86% of them seen once. CDR3 length equals 15 residues. Germline V CDR1 and CDR2: SGDLS, YYNGEE. Unmatched junction bases numbered 9, after V lost 4 bases and J lost 5 bases. Locally advanced or metastatic urothelial carcinoma was present in patients. This sequence joins TRBV9 and TRBJ2-7; 10 nucleotides line up with TRBD2. This TCR was recovered from a man aged 45-65 years with urothelial cancer. The material sequenced was PBMCs, taken around atezolizumab (anti-PD-L1) treatment. CDR3 DNA: TGTGCCAGCAGCAAGAACGCCGGGACTAGCGACGAGCAGTACTTC. Its protein is CASSKNAGTSDEQYF.